These 26 T cell receptor beta chains were sequenced from one sample in a study of graft-versus-host responses after intestinal transplantation. Profiled with immunoSEQ multiplex PCR; TCRdb holds only in-frame clones, not every one. The data show some 13,000 clones, about 36% seen once. The material sequenced was alloreactive CD4+ T cells from a mixed lymphocyte reaction culture, taken before intestinal transplant. Subset here: CFSE-low proliferating T cells sorted from roughly six-day pre-transplant mixed lymphocyte reaction (GvH or HvG direction). The receptor set was obtained from a human patient who received an intestinal transplant.

This clone appeared once. This chain connects TRBV29-1 to TRBJ1-1, with D perhaps TRBD1 (5 bases). Germline V gives CDR1 SQVTM, CDR2 ANQGSEA. The CDR3 has 15 residues. Trimming left V 6 bases short and J 1 base short, with 18 bases between. CDR3 protein: CSVVGDRRTNTEAFF. The CDR3 nucleotides read TGCAGCGTCGTAGGGGATCGTAGAACGAACACTGAAGCTTTCTTT. Full variable domain (missing parts from reference TRBV29-1 and TRBJ1-1): SAVISQKPSRDICQRGTSLTIQCQVDSQVTMMFWYRQQPGQSLTLIATANQGSEATYESGFVIDKFPISRPNLTFSTLTVSNMSPEDSSIYLCSVVGDRRTNTEAFFGQGTRLTVV.

The CDR3 sequence: CASSWTSGVDEQFF. For the CDR3, the DNA is TGTGCCAGCAGCTGGACTAGCGGGGTAGACGAGCAGTTCTTC. This chain joins TRBV7-2 and TRBJ2-1, with TRBD2 matching 12 bases. Looked up from germline, CDR1 is SGHTA and CDR2 is FQGNSA. J gave up 10 bases and V 4 bases, and 5 bases lay outside the gene matches. The CDR3 consists of 14 residues.

This clone has a handful of counts. The chain combines TRBV27 with TRBJ2-1, with 16 bases aligning to TRBD2. V lost 4 bases, J lost 2 bases, and 5 bases stayed unmatched. The CDR3 length is 18 residues. CDR1 and CDR2 from the germline V gene are MNHEY and SMNVEV (reference sequence). The CDR3 DNA follows: TGTGCCAGCAGTTCCGGGACTAGCGGGGGGGCCCCCTACAATGAGCAGTTCTTC. Translation: CASSSGTSGGAPYNEQFF.

The chain joins TRBV30 to TRBJ1-6, with 7 positions matching TRBD1. CDR3 length: 17 residues. Germline CDR1 reads GTSNPN; CDR2 reads SVGIG (reference sequence). With 1 base clipped from V and 0 bases from J, the junction kept 6 bases outside the gene matches. The chain's CDR3 is CAWSAGQLSSYNSPLHF. The CDR3 nucleotides read TGTGCCTGGAGTGCGGGACAGTTAAGCTCCTATAATTCACCCCTCCACTTT.

The chain links TRBV29-1 to TRBJ2-6; no reliable D call. Trimming removed 6 bases at V and 4 bases at J, with 10 bases between. Per germline, CDR1 SQVTM and CDR2 ANQGSEA. The length of the CDR3 is 13 residues. For the CDR3, the DNA is TGCAGCGTCCTAATGATGGGGGCCAACGTCCTGACTTTC. The encoded protein is CSVLMMGANVLTF.

The chain uses TRBV19 and TRBJ2-7, with D possibly TRBD1 on 7 matching bases. The CDR3 has 14 amino acids. The germline V gene encodes CDR1 LNHDA and CDR2 SQIVND (reference sequence). V lost 5 bases and J 6 bases, leaving 17 bases between the germline ends. Here the CDR3 reads CASSGSGGGSEQYF. For the CDR3, the DNA is TGTGCCAGTAGTGGTTCCGGAGGGGGCTCCGAGCAGTACTTC.

The sample holds a few counts of this clone. The CDR3 sequence is CASGDRDRNTEAFF. The CDR3 nucleotides are TGTGCCAGCGGGGACCGGGACAGGAACACTGAAGCTTTCTTT. The V and J genes are TRBV7-9 and TRBJ1-1; 7 nucleotides agree with TRBD1. This CDR3 is 14 amino acids long. CDR1 and CDR2 (germline): SEHNR, FQNEAQ (reference sequence). J was trimmed by 1 base and V by 8 bases; bases with no gene match: 7.

This clone was observed a few times. This chain links TRBV7-8 with TRBJ2-7, with 8 bases matching TRBD1. Trimming at V came to 5 bases and at J to 7 bases, leaving 10 bases not matched to a gene. Germline V gene sequence: CDR1 SGHVS, CDR2 FQNEAQ. CDR3 length equals 14 residues. The CDR3 DNA is TGTGCCAGCAGCACCGGGACAGGCATTGTGGAGCAGTACTTC. Encoded protein: CASSTGTGIVEQYF.

The chain recombines TRBV27 with TRBJ1-4; possibly TRBD1 for D (5 bases). CDR1 and CDR2 from the germline V gene are MNHEY and SMNVEV (reference sequence). The V and J ends lost 5 bases and 14 bases respectively, with 24 bases between them. This CDR3 spans 15 amino acids. The CDR3 sequence: CASSLTGTFPGRLFF. The CDR3 nucleotides are TGTGCCAGCAGTCTGACCGGGACTTTCCCGGGACGGCTGTTTTTT.

The chain joins TRBV9 to TRBJ1-6; D is perhaps TRBD1 (6 bases). CDR3 length: 18 amino acids. Germline values: CDR1 SGDLS, CDR2 YYNGEE. Trimming pared 0 bases from V and 7 bases from J, leaving 20 bases between. In nucleotides, the CDR3 is TGTGCCAGCAGCGTAGGGAGGGGGGGGCAGGCGCCCAATTCACCCCTCCACTTT. Residues: CASSVGRGGQAPNSPLHF. Complete variable domain (other parts from reference TRBV9 and TRBJ1-6): DSGVTQTPKHLITATGQRVTLRCSPRSGDLSVYWYQQSLDQGLQFLIQYYNGEERAKGNILERFSAQQFPDLHSELNLSSLELGDSALYFCASSVGRGGQAPNSPLHFGNGTRLTVT.

V is TRBV19 and J is TRBJ2-5, with 9 bases lining up with TRBD2. The J call could be wrong; TRBJ2-7 is a better fit for the DNA end. Germline assignment: CDR1 LNHDA and CDR2 SQIVND (reference sequence). The CDR3 loop spans 14 amino acids. The CDR3 loop is CAKGEAGGTYEQYF. The CDR3, as DNA: TGTGCCAAAGGGGAAGCGGGGGGTACCTACGAGCAGTACTTC.

The V call is TRBV7-2, the J call TRBJ2-7; no clear D. This CDR3 is 11 amino acids long. Trimming took off 4 bases at V and 5 bases at J, with 6 bases between the two ends. Germline V lookup: CDR1 SGHTA, CDR2 FQGNSA. CDR3 DNA sequence: TGTGCCAGCAGCTGGCGGAACGAGCAGTACTTC. This gives the protein CASSWRNEQYF.

This clone was recorded a few times. V gene TRBV19 combines with J gene TRBJ2-5; possible D gene TRBD2, 5 bases. The CDR3 loop spans 15 amino acids. In germline, CDR1 is LNHDA, CDR2 SQIVND (reference sequence). The germline V and J ends were trimmed by 1 base and 5 bases, with 14 bases remaining between them. Here the CDR3 reads CASSIASRPGETQYF. In DNA form, the CDR3 reads TGTGCCAGTAGTATAGCCTCCCGACCGGGGGAGACCCAGTACTTC. Based on the CDR3 plus reference TRBV19 and TRBJ2-5, the full variable domain is DGGITQSPKYLFRKEGQNVTLSCEQNLNHDAMYWYRQDPGQGLRLIYYSQIVNDFQKGDIAEGYSVSREKKESFPLTVTSAQKNPTAFYLCASSIASRPGETQYFGPGTRLLVL.

The chain links TRBV5-6 to TRBJ1-2; 7 bases line up with TRBD1. The CDR3 runs 13 residues. V lost 3 bases and J lost 8; bases outside the gene matches: 7. Germline V lookup: CDR1 SGHDT, CDR2 YYEEEE. The CDR3 bases are TGTGCCAGCAGCTCGTTACAGGGGAGCGGCTACACCTTC. This sequence encodes CASSSLQGSGYTF.

This clone was found a few times. Here the CDR3 reads CASRDTGTPYGYTF. CDR3 DNA: TGTGCCAGCAGAGATACCGGGACTCCCTATGGCTACACCTTC. The V and J genes are TRBV6-1 and TRBJ1-2; D is perhaps TRBD1 (5 bases). The V end was cut by 6 bases, the J end by 4 bases, with 15 bases between. CDR1 MNHNS and CDR2 SASEGT come from the germline V gene. The CDR3 sequence is 14 residues long.

The genes are TRBV29-1 and TRBJ2-4, with D possibly being TRBD1 (8 bases). CDR1 is SQVTM and CDR2 is ANQGSEA in the germline V gene. V lost 6 bases to trimming and J lost 6 bases, with 21 bases between them. The CDR3 has 15 residues. This chain's CDR3 is CSVGSPGGGGNIQYF. CDR3 DNA: TGCAGCGTCGGCTCTCCAGGGGGCGGGGGAAACATTCAGTACTTC.

DNA for the CDR3: TGCGCCAGCAGCTTGGCGCCCACGGCAGCTCATAGACTAGGGTACGAGCAGTACTTC. It is translated as CASSLAPTAAHRLGYEQYF. The rearrangement joins TRBV5-1 to TRBJ2-7, with D perhaps TRBD2 (6 bases). The V end lost 0 bases, the J end lost 4 bases, and 26 bases lay between the germline ends. The CDR3 loop spans 19 amino acids. Germline loops: CDR1 SGHRS, CDR2 YFSETQ.

This clone was counted between two and nine times. This sequence joins TRBV5-1 and TRBJ2-3; a possible D gene is TRBD1 (7 bases). Deletions cut 7 bases from V and 0 bases from J, with 15 bases between. CDR3 length equals 15 residues. Germline-derived CDR1 and CDR2 are SGHRS and YFSETQ. The CDR3 coding sequence is TGCGCCAGCGCCATACAGGGGACTAGCACAGATACGCAGTATTTT. This gives the protein CASAIQGTSTDTQYF.

This clone was recorded a few times. The chain uses TRBV9 and TRBJ2-5; 8 nucleotides match TRBD2. The J segment lost 2 bases and the V segment lost 4 bases, leaving 10 bases of the junction unmatched. Germline assignment: CDR1 SGDLS and CDR2 YYNGEE. CDR3 length: 16 residues. CDR3: CASSPGTSILQETQYF. CDR3 nucleotides: TGTGCCAGCAGCCCCGGGACTAGTATACTGCAAGAGACCCAGTACTTC. The entire variable domain, with the rest obtained from reference TRBV9 and TRBJ2-5, is as follows: DSGVTQTPKHLITATGQRVTLRCSPRSGDLSVYWYQQSLDQGLQFLIQYYNGEERAKGNILERFSAQQFPDLHSELNLSSLELGDSALYFCASSPGTSILQETQYFGPGTRLLVL.

The chain carries TRBV7-8 and TRBJ2-7; perhaps TRBD2 as D (5 bases). The CDR3 covers 15 residues. Between the trimmed V and J ends, which lost 5 bases and 1 base, there was a span of 15 bases. Germline V lookup: CDR1 SGHVS, CDR2 FQNEAQ. In DNA, the CDR3 is TGTGCCAGCAGCCAGAGAGAGGGAAAGTCCTACGAGCAGTACTTC. It translates to CASSQREGKSYEQYF.

This chain links TRBV19 with TRBJ2-1; perhaps TRBD2 as D (5 bases). Trimming cost V 9 bases and J 7 bases, with 34 bases left between them. The CDR3 contains 19 residues. The germline V gene has CDR1 LNHDA and CDR2 SQIVND (reference sequence). The CDR3 is CASKLGSTQSGRVLNEQFF. CDR3 sequence (DNA): TGTGCCAGCAAACTAGGGTCGACTCAAAGCGGACGGGTACTAAATGAGCAGTTCTTC.

This clone was counted a few times. The V gene is TRBV10-3, the J gene TRBJ2-1; TRBD2 matches 11 bases. Germline CDR1 reads ENHRY; CDR2 reads SYGVKD. The J segment lost 3 bases and the V segment lost 6 bases, leaving 4 bases of the junction unmatched. There are 15 residues in the CDR3. The CDR3 region is CAISWTSGLYNEQFF. In nucleotides, the CDR3 is TGTGCCATCAGCTGGACTAGCGGGCTCTACAATGAGCAGTTCTTC.

This chain uses TRBV10-1 with TRBJ2-1, with D tentatively TRBD1 (5 bases). The CDR3 sequence is 13 residues long. V lost 4 bases and J lost 3, with 7 bases in between. Per germline, CDR1 WNHNN and CDR2 SYGVQD (reference sequence). CDR3 bases: TGCGCCAGCAGTGTAGACAGCTACAATGAGCAGTTCTTC. Encoded protein: CASSVDSYNEQFF.

The chain links TRBV30 to TRBJ1-1; 9 positions match TRBD1. This CDR3 contains 13 residues. Per the germline V gene, CDR1 is GTSNPN and CDR2 is SVGIG (reference sequence). The junction had 4 bases not matched to a gene; V was cut back by 3 bases and J by 5 bases. CDR3 DNA: TGTGCCTGGAGAGAAGGGACAGGGACTGAAGCTTTCTTT. This sequence encodes CAWREGTGTEAFF.

The chain carries TRBV18 and TRBJ1-2; 9 positions agree with TRBD1. This CDR3 contains 16 residues. CDR1 is KGHSH, CDR2 LQKENI, per germline. With V trimmed by 4 bases and J by 0 bases, 6 bases remained unmatched. CDR3 sequence (DNA): TGTGCCAGCTCACACCAACAGGGGGCTCCTAACTATGGCTACACCTTC. Translating gives CASSHQQGAPNYGYTF.

The chain uses TRBV5-1 and TRBJ2-1, with D possibly being TRBD1 (6 bases). CDR3 size: 13 residues. V shed 2 bases and J shed 9 bases, with 12 bases lying between them. Germline CDR1 SGHRS, CDR2 YFSETQ. CDR3 DNA sequence: TGCGCCAGCAGCTTTATCAGGGGCGGTGAGCAGTTCTTC. This sequence encodes CASSFIRGGEQFF.